This is a list of T cell receptor beta chains from one sample in a study of T cell repertoires in cytomegalovirus infection. A single record per CDR3 protein comes from TCRdb applying MiXCR to the reads. The sample has fewer than 350,000 distinct CDR3 sequences; roughly 28% are singletons. For these receptors, no antigen is known. The specimen comprised cultured PBMCs, sampled from culture after CMV antigen stimulation. All receptors derive from a human donor in good health (CMV status not recorded). Some clones in this sample may be carry-over from other donors' samples. The CDR3 runs from the conserved cysteine through the conserved F or W. The D gene is left open where the match is weak. Clone size is not always given. Where it is, it says once, few, many or a class for expanded clones.

clone_size j_call v_call d_call cdr3_nt cdr3_aa
many TRBJ2-3 TRBV10-3 . TGTGCCATCAGTGAGTCTAGCGGAGATACGCAGTATTTT CAISESSGDTQYF
. TRBJ1-4 TRBV15 . TGTGCCACCAGAAGTCGGCTGGATAATGAAAAACTGTTTTTT CATRSRLDNEKLFF
few TRBJ1-2 TRBV20-1 . TGCAGTGCTCCGAGGGAGAGGGGGGGCTATGGCTACACCTTC CSAPRERGGYGYTF
. TRBJ2-3 TRBV7-2 TRBD2 TGTGCCAGCAGCTATAGGGGCGGGAGGGCGGCAGATACGCAGTATTTT CASSYRGGRAADTQYF
. TRBJ2-5 TRBV5-4 . TGTGCCAGCAGCTTGGATCCAGGGAAGGAGACCCAGTACTTC CASSLDPGKETQYF
. TRBJ1-1 TRBV5-4 TRBD1 TGTGCCAGCTGGGCCGGGACAGGGAACACTGAAGCTTTCTTT CASWAGTGNTEAFF
many TRBJ2-1 TRBV7-6 TRBD2 TGTGCCAGCAGCTTAAGGGCGGGAGGGCCAGTGAATGAGCAGTTCTTC CASSLRAGGPVNEQFF
many TRBJ2-1 TRBV7-2 . TGTGCCAGCAGCTTAACATCTTTACCCCCTTCGGATAGACCGTTCTTC CASSLTSLPPSDRPFF
. TRBJ1-1 TRBV19 . TGTGCCATCTTCTTGGGGGCCCACACCATGAACACTGAAGCTTTCTTT CAIFLGAHTMNTEAFF
few TRBJ1-4 TRBV12-3/TRBV12-4 . TGTGCCAGCAGTTTACCAGGTCCTAATGAAAAACTGTTTTTT CASSLPGPNEKLFF
few TRBJ2-7 TRBV10-3 TRBD1 TGTGCCATCAGTGAGTCGGGGGGACAGGGGGAGAACGAGCAGTACTTC CAISESGGQGENEQYF
. TRBJ1-2 TRBV24-1 TRBD1 TGTGCCACCAGTGACCGACAGGGTCTGAGCGGCTACACCTTC CATSDRQGLSGYTF
few TRBJ2-1 TRBV7-2 . TGTGCCAGCAGCGAACCCCTTTCCTACAATGAGCAGTTCTTC CASSEPLSYNEQFF
. TRBJ2-5 TRBV6-6 TRBD1 TGTGCCAGCAGTTACCCGACAGGGGGTATGAGAGAGACCCAGTACTTC CASSYPTGGMRETQYF
. TRBJ2-7 TRBV6-2/TRBV6-3 TRBD2 TGTGCCAGCACCCCCCTCGGACTAGCGGGCTACGAGCAGTACTTC CASTPLGLAGYEQYF
once TRBJ1-5 TRBV7-9 . TGTGCCAGCAGCTTAGCAGAAAATCAGCCCCAGCATTTT CASSLAENQPQHF
. TRBJ2-7 TRBV5-6 TRBD2 TGTGCCAGCAGCCTCCCGGGGGGGGGAGTAGACGAGCAGTACTTC CASSLPGGGVDEQYF
once TRBJ2-3 TRBV20-1 . TGCAGTGCTGGGGGCCTCCAGGTGGATACGCAGTATTTT CSAGGLQVDTQYF